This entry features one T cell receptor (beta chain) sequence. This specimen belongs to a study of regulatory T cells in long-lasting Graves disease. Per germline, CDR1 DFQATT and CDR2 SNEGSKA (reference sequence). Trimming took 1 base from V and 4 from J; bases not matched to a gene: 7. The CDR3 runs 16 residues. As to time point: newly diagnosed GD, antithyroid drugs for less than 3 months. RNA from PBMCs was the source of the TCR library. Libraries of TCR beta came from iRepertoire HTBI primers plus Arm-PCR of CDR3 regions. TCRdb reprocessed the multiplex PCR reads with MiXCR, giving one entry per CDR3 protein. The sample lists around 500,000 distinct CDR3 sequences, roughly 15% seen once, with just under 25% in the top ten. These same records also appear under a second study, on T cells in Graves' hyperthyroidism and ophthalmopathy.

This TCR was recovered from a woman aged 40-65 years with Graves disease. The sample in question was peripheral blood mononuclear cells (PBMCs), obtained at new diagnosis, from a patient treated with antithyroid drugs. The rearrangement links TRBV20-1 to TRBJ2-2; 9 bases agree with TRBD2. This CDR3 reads CSARAESGGITGELFF. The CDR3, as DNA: TGCAGTGCTAGAGCGGAAAGCGGGGGGATCACCGGGGAGCTGTTTTTT.